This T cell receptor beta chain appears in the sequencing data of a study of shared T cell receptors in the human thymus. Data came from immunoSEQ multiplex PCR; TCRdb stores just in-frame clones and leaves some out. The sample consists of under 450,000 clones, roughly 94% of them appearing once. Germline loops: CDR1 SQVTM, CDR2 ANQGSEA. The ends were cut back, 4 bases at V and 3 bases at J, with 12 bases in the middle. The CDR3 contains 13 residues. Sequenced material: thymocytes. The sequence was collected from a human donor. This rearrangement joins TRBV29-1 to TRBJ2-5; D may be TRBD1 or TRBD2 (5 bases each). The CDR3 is CSVGGDRKETQYF. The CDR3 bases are TGCAGCGTTGGTGGGGACCGCAAAGAGACCCAGTACTTC. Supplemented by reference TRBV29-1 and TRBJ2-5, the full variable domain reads SAVISQKPSRDICQRGTSLTIQCQVDSQVTMMFWYRQQPGQSLTLIATANQGSEATYESGFVIDKFPISRPNLTFSTLTVSNMSPEDSSIYLCSVGGDRKETQYFGPGTRLLVL.